These 12 T cell receptor beta chains came from one sample sequenced in a study of control samples from healthy donors and cancer patients. Using immunoSEQ multiplex PCR, the repertoire was profiled, and TCRdb retains in-frame clones only, with some absent. The data contain under 150,000 clones, 88% of them singletons. The sample consisted of blood. The receptor set was obtained from a woman in her seventies in good health.

The chain combines TRBV18 with TRBJ2-3; TRBD2 aligns across 9 bases. Germline V gene data show CDR1 as KGHSH and CDR2 as LQKENI. Trimming removed 3 bases from V and 1 base from J; junction bases left unmatched: 5. This CDR3 has 16 residues. The CDR3 region is CASSPAIAGGTDTQYF. CDR3 in DNA: TGTGCCAGCTCACCTGCTATAGCGGGGGGCACAGATACGCAGTATTTT.

This chain connects TRBV2 to TRBJ1-1; 8 bases are shared with TRBD1. J lost 1 base, V lost 9 bases, and 4 bases had no gene match. The CDR3 is 13 amino acids. From germline, CDR1 is SNHLY and CDR2 FYNNEI. The CDR3 coding sequence is TGTGCCAGTCACCAGGGGGCGAACACTGAAGCTTTCTTT. Translation gives CASHQGANTEAFF.

This chain links TRBV3-1 (or the pseudogene TRBV3-2) with TRBJ1-5; no clear D gene. Per germline, CDR1 LGHDT and CDR2 YNNKEL (reference sequence). Trimming removed 5 bases at V and 5 bases at J, with 10 bases between. This CDR3 comprises 13 residues. The CDR3 loop is CASSDTNHQPQHF. Here the CDR3 DNA reads TGTGCCAGCAGCGATACGAACCATCAGCCCCAGCATTTT.

The rearrangement uses TRBV29-1 and TRBJ1-1; D is perhaps TRBD1 (5 bases). Germline loops: CDR1 SQVTM, CDR2 ANQGSEA. CDR3 length equals 13 residues. Trimming cost V 2 bases and J 5 bases, with 12 bases left between them. Here the CDR3 DNA reads TGCAGCGTTGAACAGGGCGCGGGAACTGAAGCTTTCTTT. Protein product: CSVEQGAGTEAFF.

This clone was observed a few times. V and J are TRBV24-1 and TRBJ1-5; D is undetermined. The CDR3 is 14 residues long. Germline V lookup: CDR1 KGHDR, CDR2 SFDVKD. Trimming took off 2 bases at V and 0 bases at J, with 4 bases between the two ends. CDR3 in DNA: TGTGCCACCAGTGATTCAGCTAGCAATCAGCCCCAGCATTTT. Its protein is CATSDSASNQPQHF.

V gene TRBV11-2 combines with J gene TRBJ2-1, with 8 bases aligning to TRBD2. V dropped 5 bases and J dropped 10; count of bases not matched to a gene: 10. This CDR3 is built from 14 residues. Germline V gene data show CDR1 as SGHAT and CDR2 as FQNNGV. The CDR3 DNA reads as TGTGCCAGCAGCACCATCGGGGGGGCCACGGAGCAGTTCTTC. Amino acids: CASSTIGGATEQFF.

The rearrangement links TRBV12-3 or TRBV12-4 to TRBJ2-3; D not certain. The CDR3 sequence is 12 residues long. V was pared by 6 bases and J by 2 bases, with 6 bases between. This chain's CDR3 is CASRTDTDTQYF. The DNA of the CDR3 is TGTGCCAGCAGGACGGACACAGATACGCAGTATTTT.

The CDR3 bases are TGTGCCAGCTCAACTACAGGGGCGGCTGAGTCACCCCTCCACTTT. This translates into CASSTTGAAESPLHF. The chain employs TRBV18 and TRBJ1-6, with TRBD1 identical over 7 bases. The germline V gene encodes CDR1 KGHSH and CDR2 LQKENI. The CDR3 is 15 residues long. The V and J ends lost 5 bases and 10 bases, in that order; junction bases with no gene match: 11. The full variable domain, with the rest looked up from reference TRBV18 and TRBJ1-6, is NAGVMQNPRHLVRRRGQEARLRCSPMKGHSHVYWYRQLPEEGLKFMVYLQKENIIDESGMPKERFSAEFPKEGPSILRIQQVVRGDSAAYFCASSTTGAAESPLHFGNGTRLTVT.

The chain has TRBV10-3 and TRBJ2-6; D gene uncertain. V lost 2 bases and J lost 2, with 7 bases in between. The germline gives CDR1 ENHRY, CDR2 SYGVKD. CDR3 length: 15 residues. CDR3 nucleotide sequence: TGTGCCATCAGTGAGGTCAGTCCTGGGGCCAACGTCCTGACTTTC. Protein sequence: CAISEVSPGANVLTF.

The chain employs TRBV5-6 and TRBJ2-7; D ambiguous. The length of the CDR3 is 13 residues. Germline CDR1 is SGHDT and CDR2 is YYEEEE. The ends were cut back, 0 bases at V and 3 bases at J, with 7 bases in the middle. The CDR3 region is CASSLGHRYEQYF. CDR3 DNA sequence: TGTGCCAGCAGCTTGGGACACCGCTACGAGCAGTACTTC.

The J gene is TRBJ2-1, the V gene TRBV7-9; the match to TRBD2 covers 7 bases. This CDR3 is built from 15 residues. Germline V gives CDR1 SEHNR, CDR2 FQNEAQ (reference sequence). The J segment lost 6 bases and the V segment lost 3 bases, leaving 8 bases of the junction unmatched. The CDR3 loop is CASSFAGLKGNEQFF. The CDR3, as DNA: TGTGCCAGCAGCTTTGCGGGACTAAAGGGCAATGAGCAGTTCTTC.

For the CDR3, the DNA is TGTGCCAGCGTATACGGCCCGGGGCGGCAAGAGACCCAGTACTTC. This encodes CASVYGPGRQETQYF. V usage is TRBV7-6 and J usage is TRBJ2-5; D may correspond to TRBD1 or TRBD2 (5 bases each). This CDR3 region has 15 residues. In germline, CDR1 is SGHVS, CDR2 FNYEAQ. V was pared by 8 bases and J by 2 bases, with 18 bases between. The full variable domain, in which reference TRBV7-6 and TRBJ2-5 provide the parts outside the CDR3, is GAGVSQSPRYKVTKRGQDVALRCDPISGHVSLYWYRQALGQGPEFLTYFNYEAQQDKSGLPNDRFSAERPEGSISTLTIQRTEQRDSAMYRCASVYGPGRQETQYFGPGTRLLVL.